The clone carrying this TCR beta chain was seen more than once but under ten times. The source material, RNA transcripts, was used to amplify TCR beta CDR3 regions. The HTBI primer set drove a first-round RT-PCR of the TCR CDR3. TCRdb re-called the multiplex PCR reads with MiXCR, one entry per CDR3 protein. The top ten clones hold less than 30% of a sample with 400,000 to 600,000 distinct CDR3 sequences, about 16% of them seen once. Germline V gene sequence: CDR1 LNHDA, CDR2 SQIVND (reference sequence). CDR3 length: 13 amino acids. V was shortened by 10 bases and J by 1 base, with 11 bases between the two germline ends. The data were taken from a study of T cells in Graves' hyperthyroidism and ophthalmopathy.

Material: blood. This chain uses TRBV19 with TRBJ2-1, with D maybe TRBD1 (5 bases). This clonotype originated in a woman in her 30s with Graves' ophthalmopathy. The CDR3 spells CATNRGSYNEQFF. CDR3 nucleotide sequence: TGTGCCACCAATAGGGGATCCTACAATGAGCAGTTCTTC. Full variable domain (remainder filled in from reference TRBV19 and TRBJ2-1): DGGITQSPKYLFRKEGQNVTLSCEQNLNHDAMYWYRQDPGQGLRLIYYSQIVNDFQKGDIAEGYSVSREKKESFPLTVTSAQKNPTAFYLCATNRGSYNEQFFGPGTRLTVL.